This entry lists 30 T cell receptor beta chains sequenced from one sample in a study of cytomegalovirus exposure and HLA in healthy donors. Primers included in the PCR were 60 Vbeta and 13 Jbeta primers. Produced via immunoSEQ multiplex PCR; TCRdb's table is partial and in-frame only. In the table there are 150,000 to 200,000 clones, about 80% of which are singletons. What was sequenced was PBMCs. The receptor source for this set is a woman aged 25 to 39 in good health and CMV-seropositive.

This clone has only a few counts. The V call is TRBV4-1, the J call TRBJ1-4, with D possibly matching TRBD1 (5 bases). Per the germline V gene, CDR1 is MGHRA and CDR2 is YSYEKL. Trimming cost V 3 bases and J 7 bases, with 12 bases left between them. The CDR3 totals 14 residues. The CDR3 loop is CASSHRRDGEKLFF. The DNA for the CDR3 is TGCGCCAGCAGCCATAGGAGGGACGGTGAAAAACTGTTTTTT.

The rearrangement joins TRBV19 to TRBJ1-4; D unclear. The germline V gene has CDR1 LNHDA and CDR2 SQIVND (reference sequence). The CDR3 sequence is 15 residues long. V was cut by 3 bases and J by 8 bases, with 16 bases left in between. In DNA, the CDR3 is TGTGCCAGTAGTATTCCCGGGAGTTCGCTGGAAAAACTGTTTTTT. Its protein product is CASSIPGSSLEKLFF.

The chain recombines TRBV5-1 with TRBJ2-7, with 12 bases lining up with TRBD2. This CDR3 is built from 16 residues. The V and J ends lost 2 bases and 6 bases, in that order; junction bases with no gene match: 9. Germline lookup yields CDR1 SGHRS and CDR2 YFSETQ. The CDR3 sequence is CASSFETSGRTGEQYF. CDR3 DNA: TGCGCCAGCAGCTTCGAAACTAGCGGGAGGACAGGCGAGCAGTACTTC.

The chain employs TRBV5-4 and TRBJ2-1; tentative D call: TRBD2 (5 bases). Germline loops: CDR1 SGHNT, CDR2 YYREEE (reference sequence). This CDR3 comprises 11 residues. V was cut by 2 bases and J by 10 bases, with 7 bases left in between. The CDR3 loop is CASSLPGEQFF. CDR3 nucleotides: TGTGCCAGCAGCTTACCGGGAGAGCAGTTCTTC.

V and J are TRBV30 and TRBJ1-1; D call uncertain. Per the germline V gene, CDR1 is GTSNPN and CDR2 is SVGIG (reference sequence). Trimming pared 3 bases from V and 3 bases from J, leaving 5 bases between. The CDR3 loop spans 11 amino acids. The CDR3, as DNA: TGTGCCTGGAGCGGAGACACTGAAGCTTTCTTT. It is translated as CAWSGDTEAFF.

CDR3 DNA sequence: TGTGCCATCACAGGGGGAGCCGGAACTAATGAAAAACTGTTTTTT. Translated, it gives CAITGGAGTNEKLFF. V gene TRBV28 combines with J gene TRBJ1-4; 8 nucleotides align to TRBD1. The trim removed 10 bases at V and 1 base at J, leaving 8 bases unmatched. The germline gives CDR1 MDHEN, CDR2 SYDVKM. The CDR3 runs 15 residues.

V is TRBV5-4 and J is TRBJ2-5; possible D gene TRBD1, 5 bases. Germline lookup yields CDR1 SGHNT and CDR2 YYREEE (reference sequence). The CDR3 contains 16 residues. The V gene lost 4 bases and the J gene lost 0 bases, with 16 bases spanning the gap. In DNA form, the CDR3 reads TGTGCCAGCAGCCAAAGGACACTAAGGTACCAAGAGACCCAGTACTTC. This codes for CASSQRTLRYQETQYF. Together with reference TRBV5-4 and TRBJ2-5, the CDR3 gives the full variable domain: ETGVTQSPTHLIKTRGQQVTLRCSSQSGHNTVSWYQQALGQGPQFIFQYYREEENGRGNFPPRFSGLQFPNYSSELNVNALELDDSALYLCASSQRTLRYQETQYFGPGTRLLVL.

The rearrangement uses TRBV5-6 and TRBJ2-5, with TRBD1 as a possible D gene (6 bases). Germline loops: CDR1 SGHDT, CDR2 YYEEEE. The V end was cut by 4 bases, the J end by 5 bases, with 12 bases between. The CDR3 has 13 residues. The CDR3 bases are TGTGCCAGCAGCCGAGGGGGTCATGAGACCCAGTACTTC. It is translated as CASSRGGHETQYF.

V gene TRBV5-1 combines with J gene TRBJ2-3; D perhaps matches TRBD1 (5 bases). Germline CDR1 is SGHRS and CDR2 is YFSETQ. The CDR3 totals 17 residues. Between the trimmed V and J ends, which lost 2 bases and 2 bases, there was a span of 18 bases. In DNA, the CDR3 is TGCGCCAGCAGCTTAGCCTGGGAAGGGGCGATCACAGATACGCAGTATTTT. As protein: CASSLAWEGAITDTQYF. Combining the CDR3 with reference TRBV5-1 and TRBJ2-3 gives the whole variable domain KAGVTQTPRYLIKTRGQQVTLSCSPISGHRSVSWYQQTPGQGLQFLFEYFSETQRNKGNFPGRFSGRQFSNSRSEMNVSTLELGDSALYLCASSLAWEGAITDTQYFGPGTRLTVL.

The rearrangement links TRBV4-3 to TRBJ2-1; a possible D gene is TRBD1 (5 bases). V lost 0 bases, J lost 2 bases, and 8 bases lay in between. CDR1 and CDR2 from the germline V gene are LGHNA and YSLEER. This CDR3 region has 15 residues. In DNA form, the CDR3 reads TGCGCCAGCAGCCAAGAGGCAGGGACCTACAATGAGCAGTTCTTC. Translated: CASSQEAGTYNEQFF.

The chain couples TRBV6-1 to TRBJ2-7; a weak D match, TRBD1 (6 bases). The CDR3 runs 14 residues. Germline values: CDR1 MNHNS, CDR2 SASEGT. The V end was cut by 7 bases, the J end by 2 bases, with 15 bases between. CDR3 sequence reads: CASKEQGTTYEQYF. CDR3 sequence (DNA): TGTGCCAGCAAAGAACAGGGTACAACCTACGAGCAGTACTTC.

This clone occurred a few times. The chain is built from TRBV18 and TRBJ1-1, with D possibly being TRBD1 (6 bases). In germline, CDR1 is KGHSH, CDR2 LQKENI. V lost 3 bases and J lost 4, with 12 bases in between. The CDR3 is made up of 14 amino acids. This chain's CDR3 is CASSPNRAGTEAFF. The DNA for the CDR3 is TGTGCCAGCTCACCGAACAGGGCGGGCACTGAAGCTTTCTTT.

The genes are TRBV5-6 and TRBJ1-2; TRBD1 matches at 8 bases. With 5 bases clipped from V and 1 base from J, the junction kept 13 bases outside the gene matches. This CDR3 region has 17 residues. Germline CDR1 is SGHDT and CDR2 is YYEEEE. The CDR3 loop is CASSYRTGWPVNYGYTF. In DNA, the CDR3 is TGTGCCAGCAGTTATAGGACAGGGTGGCCAGTTAACTATGGCTACACCTTC.

The genes are TRBV6-5 and TRBJ2-7; a possible D gene is TRBD2 (6 bases). CDR1 is MNHEY, CDR2 SVGAGI, per germline. This CDR3 contains 14 residues. Trimming stripped 5 bases from V and 3 bases from J, with 14 bases between. The CDR3: CASSPNWGVYEQYF. CDR3 coding DNA: TGTGCCAGCAGTCCTAATTGGGGGGTCTACGAGCAGTACTTC.

This sequence joins TRBV19 and TRBJ1-1; D might be TRBD1 (5 bases). The CDR3 spans 16 residues. The V gene lost 7 bases and the J gene lost 4 bases, with 22 bases spanning the gap. Per the germline V gene, CDR1 is LNHDA and CDR2 is SQIVND (reference sequence). The chain's CDR3 is CASTPVLGGQGTEAFF. In nucleotides, the CDR3 is TGTGCCAGTACCCCGGTACTGGGCGGACAAGGCACTGAAGCTTTCTTT. Together with reference TRBV19 and TRBJ1-1, the CDR3 gives the full variable domain: DGGITQSPKYLFRKEGQNVTLSCEQNLNHDAMYWYRQDPGQGLRLIYYSQIVNDFQKGDIAEGYSVSREKKESFPLTVTSAQKNPTAFYLCASTPVLGGQGTEAFFGQGTRLTVV.

The chain couples TRBV10-3 to TRBJ1-2; TRBD1 matches at 7 bases. Germline V lookup: CDR1 ENHRY, CDR2 SYGVKD. V was clipped by 10 bases and J by 1 base; unmatched bases: 6. This CDR3 spans 13 amino acids. The CDR3 sequence: CATRDRDNYGYTF. CDR3 DNA sequence: TGTGCCACCAGGGACAGAGATAACTATGGCTACACCTTC.

The chain carries TRBV19 and TRBJ2-3; no definite D call. Germline CDR1 is LNHDA and CDR2 is SQIVND (reference sequence). This CDR3 spans 13 amino acids. Deletions cut 7 bases from V and 0 bases from J, with 8 bases between. CDR3: CASIAASTDTQYF. The CDR3 coding sequence is TGTGCCAGTATTGCGGCTAGCACAGATACGCAGTATTTT.

This chain connects TRBV7-2 to TRBJ2-5; TRBD2 matches at 10 bases. The germline gives CDR1 SGHTA, CDR2 FQGNSA. Germline trimming cut 1 base from V and 5 bases from J; bases unmatched to any gene: 4. The CDR3 runs to 15 residues. CDR3: CASSLGSGRGETQYF. For the CDR3, the DNA is TGTGCCAGCAGCTTAGGAAGCGGGAGGGGGGAGACCCAGTACTTC.

The chain couples TRBV6-1 to TRBJ2-3, with 11 positions matching TRBD2. The CDR3 is 16 residues long. Per germline, CDR1 MNHNS and CDR2 SASEGT. J lost 8 bases, V lost 2 bases, and 9 bases had no gene match. The CDR3 protein is CASSEFSGGAGGTQYF. The CDR3 bases are TGTGCCAGCAGTGAATTTAGCGGGGGGGCGGGAGGTACGCAGTATTTT.

The rearrangement uses TRBV7-2 and TRBJ2-2, with a tentative D call TRBD1 (6 bases). The length of the CDR3 is 15 residues. V dropped 2 bases and J dropped 0 bases, with 7 bases sitting between them. Germline values: CDR1 SGHTA, CDR2 FQGNSA. CDR3 protein: CASSLQGTNTGELFF. The DNA of the CDR3 is TGTGCCAGCAGCTTACAGGGGACGAACACCGGGGAGCTGTTTTTT.

The rearrangement links TRBV10-3 to TRBJ2-1; 7 positions match TRBD1. Germline V CDR1 and CDR2: ENHRY, SYGVKD. Trimming cost V 2 bases and J 2 bases; bases outside gene matches: 6. The CDR3 has 16 amino acids. CDR3 amino acids: CAISETIQGTYNEQFF. As DNA, the CDR3 is TGTGCCATCAGTGAGACGATACAGGGGACCTACAATGAGCAGTTCTTC.

The chain couples TRBV5-4 to TRBJ2-7; the match to TRBD2 covers 8 bases. The CDR3 consists of 14 residues. The germline gives CDR1 SGHNT, CDR2 YYREEE (reference sequence). V lost 4 bases to trimming and J lost 1 base; unmatched junction nucleotides: 4. Written as DNA, the CDR3 is TGTGCCAGCAGCCCGAGCGGGAGTTCCTACGAGCAGTACTTC. Translated, it gives CASSPSGSSYEQYF.

The chain has TRBV7-9 and TRBJ1-6; 7 positions match TRBD1. The V gene's germline CDR1 is SEHNR and CDR2 FQNEAQ (reference sequence). This CDR3 comprises 14 residues. The V and J ends lost 5 bases and 7 bases, in that order; junction bases with no gene match: 5. CDR3 sequence: CASSAGQQNSPLHF. The CDR3 DNA follows: TGTGCCAGCAGCGCGGGACAGCAAAATTCACCCCTCCACTTT.

The rearrangement joins TRBV9 to TRBJ2-3; TRBD2 aligns across 14 bases. With 0 bases clipped from V and 5 bases from J, the junction kept 8 bases outside the gene matches. The germline V gene has CDR1 SGDLS and CDR2 YYNGEE. The CDR3 loop spans 18 amino acids. The CDR3 is CASSVEVGTSGRGDTQYF. In DNA, the CDR3 is TGTGCCAGCAGCGTAGAGGTAGGGACTAGCGGGAGAGGAGATACGCAGTATTTT.

This clone was seen once. V usage is TRBV5-1 and J usage is TRBJ1-4; TRBD1 matches at 9 bases. Looked up from germline, CDR1 is SGHRS and CDR2 is YFSETQ. CDR3 length: 14 residues. The trim removed 2 bases at V and 6 bases at J, leaving 2 bases unmatched. The CDR3 DNA sequence: TGCGCCAGCAGCTTTACAGGGGGCGATGAAAAACTGTTTTTT. This gives the protein CASSFTGGDEKLFF.

For this clone: This may arise from a read error, as a much more abundant clone is one base away. This rearrangement joins TRBV6-5 to TRBJ1-2; TRBD1 matches at 7 bases. CDR1 is MNHEY, CDR2 SVGAGI, per germline. This CDR3 comprises 14 residues. This CDR3 is CATLPNRGSYGYTF. CDR3 nucleotides: TGTGCCACCCTTCCTAACAGGGGCAGCTATGGCTATACCTTC.

This chain links TRBV19 with TRBJ1-6; D gene ambiguous. The CDR3 extends over 16 amino acids. CDR1 is LNHDA, CDR2 SQIVND, per germline (reference sequence). Trimming pared 3 bases from V and 9 bases from J, leaving 18 bases between. The DNA of the CDR3 is TGTGCCAGTAGTATTTTTGGTGGGGAGGATGGTTCACCCCTCCACTTT. Its protein product is CASSIFGGEDGSPLHF.

The chain links TRBV30 to TRBJ1-3; D gene uncertain. This CDR3 contains 14 residues. Between the trimmed V and J ends, which lost 2 bases and 1 base, there was a span of 9 bases. Germline lookup yields CDR1 GTSNPN and CDR2 SVGIG (reference sequence). Written as DNA, the CDR3 is TGTGCCTGGAGTCCCAACTTATCTGGAAACACCATATATTTT. It translates to CAWSPNLSGNTIYF.

V and J are TRBV10-3 and TRBJ1-2; 10 bases align to TRBD1. The CDR3 is 15 residues long. The ends lost 5 bases at V and 2 bases at J; junction bases unmatched: 5. Germline CDR1 reads ENHRY; CDR2 reads SYGVKD. CDR3 loop: CAISTTGGANYGYTF. The CDR3 nucleotides read TGTGCCATCAGTACGACAGGGGGCGCGAACTATGGCTACACCTTC.

V is TRBV5-6 and J is TRBJ2-1; 11 positions match TRBD2. Germline CDR1 SGHDT, CDR2 YYEEEE. V gave up 2 bases and J gave up 4 bases; unmatched junction bases: 8. The CDR3 spans 17 residues. CDR3: CASSFPPRLAGYNEQFF. The CDR3, as DNA: TGTGCCAGCAGCTTTCCCCCGAGACTAGCGGGGTACAATGAGCAGTTCTTC.